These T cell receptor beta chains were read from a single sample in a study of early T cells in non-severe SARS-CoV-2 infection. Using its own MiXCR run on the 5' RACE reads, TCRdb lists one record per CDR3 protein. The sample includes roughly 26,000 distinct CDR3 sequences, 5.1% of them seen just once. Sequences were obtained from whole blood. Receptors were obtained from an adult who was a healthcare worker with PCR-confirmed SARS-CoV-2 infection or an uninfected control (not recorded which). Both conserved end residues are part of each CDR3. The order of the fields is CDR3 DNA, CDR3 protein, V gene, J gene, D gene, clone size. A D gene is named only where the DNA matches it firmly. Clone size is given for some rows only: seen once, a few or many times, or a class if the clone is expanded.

CDR3nt: TGTGCCAGCAGCCAAGAGGGACGGACCCAGCATTTT
CDR3aa: CASSQEGRTQHF
v_gene: TRBV3-1
j_gene: TRBJ1-5
d_gene: .
abundance: many

CDR3nt: TGTGCCACCAGTGACGCGCCCTTCGCAGGGAACACCGGGGAGCTGTTTTTT
CDR3aa: CATSDAPFAGNTGELFF
v_gene: TRBV24-1
j_gene: TRBJ2-2
d_gene: .
abundance: .

CDR3nt: TGTGCCAGCAGCTTAGGGGACAGGAATCAGCCCCAGCATTTT
CDR3aa: CASSLGDRNQPQHF
v_gene: TRBV7-9
j_gene: TRBJ1-5
d_gene: TRBD1
abundance: many

CDR3nt: TGTGCCAGCAGCCCAGACAGGGCCACTGAAGCTTTCTTT
CDR3aa: CASSPDRATEAFF
v_gene: TRBV7-9
j_gene: TRBJ1-1
d_gene: TRBD1
abundance: many

CDR3nt: TGCAGTGCTAGAGTTCCGGGGACTAGCGAGCAGTACTTC
CDR3aa: CSARVPGTSEQYF
v_gene: TRBV20-1
j_gene: TRBJ2-7
d_gene: TRBD2
abundance: many

CDR3nt: TGCAGTGCTAGAGTCGCAGACAATGAGCAGTTCTTC
CDR3aa: CSARVADNEQFF
v_gene: TRBV20-1
j_gene: TRBJ2-1
d_gene: .
abundance: many

CDR3nt: TGTGCCAGCAGTTTAGCGCTAACCGGGCAGGGGGACGAGCAGTACTTC
CDR3aa: CASSLALTGQGDEQYF
v_gene: TRBV12-3/TRBV12-4
j_gene: TRBJ2-7
d_gene: TRBD1
abundance: .

CDR3nt: TGTGCCAGCAGTCACGGGACAAGCCACAATGAGCAGTTCTTC
CDR3aa: CASSHGTSHNEQFF
v_gene: TRBV28
j_gene: TRBJ2-1
d_gene: .
abundance: .

CDR3nt: TGCGCCAGCAGCCTCATCGGCGGACAGGGGGCCTACGAGCAGTACTTC
CDR3aa: CASSLIGGQGAYEQYF
v_gene: TRBV5-1
j_gene: TRBJ2-7
d_gene: TRBD1
abundance: many

CDR3nt: TGTGCCAGTAGTATAGAAGTTACAGGGGGGGATACGCAGTATTTT
CDR3aa: CASSIEVTGGDTQYF
v_gene: TRBV19
j_gene: TRBJ2-3
d_gene: TRBD1
abundance: few

CDR3nt: TGTGCCAGTAGTTTTAGTCGGGACAATGAGCAGTTCTTC
CDR3aa: CASSFSRDNEQFF
v_gene: TRBV19
j_gene: TRBJ2-1
d_gene: .
abundance: many

CDR3nt: TGTGCCAGCAGCCTGGGGCAGGGGCCCTACGAGCAGTACTTC
CDR3aa: CASSLGQGPYEQYF
v_gene: TRBV3-1
j_gene: TRBJ2-7
d_gene: .
abundance: many

CDR3nt: TGTGCCAGCAGTCCCCCTACAGGATTTGCAACTAATGAAAAACTGTTTTTT
CDR3aa: CASSPPTGFATNEKLFF
v_gene: TRBV6-6
j_gene: TRBJ1-4
d_gene: .
abundance: many

CDR3nt: TGTGCCAGCAGCCAAGTACAGGGTGGGAATCAGCCCCAGCATTTT
CDR3aa: CASSQVQGGNQPQHF
v_gene: TRBV4-2
j_gene: TRBJ1-5
d_gene: .
abundance: many

CDR3nt: TGTGCCATCTGGGGCGGGGGAACCACAGATACGCAGTATTTT
CDR3aa: CAIWGGGTTDTQYF
v_gene: TRBV10-3
j_gene: TRBJ2-3
d_gene: TRBD2
abundance: many

CDR3nt: TGCGCCAGCAGCTTGTCCGCAGGCCTTTCCTACGAGCAGTACTTC
CDR3aa: CASSLSAGLSYEQYF
v_gene: TRBV5-1
j_gene: TRBJ2-7
d_gene: .
abundance: many

CDR3nt: TGTGCCACCAGCAGAGATCAGCTCTTCGGTTTTCGCAGTGAAAAACTGTTTTTT
CDR3aa: CATSRDQLFGFRSEKLFF
v_gene: TRBV15
j_gene: TRBJ1-4
d_gene: .
abundance: many

CDR3nt: TGTGCCAGCTCACCTCTCCAGAAAGTCTATGGCTACACCTTC
CDR3aa: CASSPLQKVYGYTF
v_gene: TRBV18
j_gene: TRBJ1-2
d_gene: .
abundance: many

CDR3nt: TGTGCCAGCAACGGACTAGCGGCCCTTCGCACAGATACGCAGTATTTT
CDR3aa: CASNGLAALRTDTQYF
v_gene: TRBV6-1
j_gene: TRBJ2-3
d_gene: TRBD2
abundance: .

CDR3nt: TGCAGCGTTCTCGCGAGCTCCTACGAGCAGTACTTC
CDR3aa: CSVLASSYEQYF
v_gene: TRBV29-1
j_gene: TRBJ2-7
d_gene: .
abundance: many

CDR3nt: TGTGCCAGCAGTTTCTGGACAGGGGCTGAGCAGTTCTTC
CDR3aa: CASSFWTGAEQFF
v_gene: TRBV12-3/TRBV12-4
j_gene: TRBJ2-1
d_gene: TRBD1
abundance: medium-sized

CDR3nt: TGTGCCAGCAGCTCTAGGGGCGATGAGCAGTTCTTC
CDR3aa: CASSSRGDEQFF
v_gene: TRBV11-2
j_gene: TRBJ2-1
d_gene: .
abundance: few

CDR3nt: TGTGCCAGCAGTCGCTTAGGGGCAGACAAGAACACTGAAGCTTTCTTT
CDR3aa: CASSRLGADKNTEAFF
v_gene: TRBV27
j_gene: TRBJ1-1
d_gene: .
abundance: many

CDR3nt: TGTGCCAGCAGCCGACGACTCCAAGCGAACACCGGGGAGCTGTTTTTT
CDR3aa: CASSRRLQANTGELFF
v_gene: TRBV14
j_gene: TRBJ2-2
d_gene: .
abundance: many

CDR3nt: TGTGCCAGCTCAACAGCGGGGGGCACAGATACGCAGTATTTT
CDR3aa: CASSTAGGTDTQYF
v_gene: TRBV7-6
j_gene: TRBJ2-3
d_gene: TRBD2
abundance: many

CDR3nt: TGTGCCAGCAGCTTAGACAGGGCAACTAATGAAAAACTGTTTTTT
CDR3aa: CASSLDRATNEKLFF
v_gene: TRBV11-2
j_gene: TRBJ1-4
d_gene: .
abundance: many

CDR3nt: TGCGCCAGCAGCCTGACAGGGGGAGGAAACACCATATATTTT
CDR3aa: CASSLTGGGNTIYF
v_gene: TRBV5-1
j_gene: TRBJ1-3
d_gene: TRBD1
abundance: many

CDR3nt: TGCAGTGCTGTTAATCTAGCGGGGAATTCCTACGAGCAGTACTTC
CDR3aa: CSAVNLAGNSYEQYF
v_gene: TRBV20-1
j_gene: TRBJ2-7
d_gene: TRBD2
abundance: many

CDR3nt: TGTGCCAGCTCGCTGGACCGGGGTCAGCCCCAGCATTTT
CDR3aa: CASSLDRGQPQHF
v_gene: TRBV18
j_gene: TRBJ1-5
d_gene: .
abundance: few

CDR3nt: TGTGCCAGCAGCCAGACCGGGTCTAGGGCAGGGGGGACTGAAGCTTTCTTT
CDR3aa: CASSQTGSRAGGTEAFF
v_gene: TRBV3-1
j_gene: TRBJ1-1
d_gene: TRBD1
abundance: many